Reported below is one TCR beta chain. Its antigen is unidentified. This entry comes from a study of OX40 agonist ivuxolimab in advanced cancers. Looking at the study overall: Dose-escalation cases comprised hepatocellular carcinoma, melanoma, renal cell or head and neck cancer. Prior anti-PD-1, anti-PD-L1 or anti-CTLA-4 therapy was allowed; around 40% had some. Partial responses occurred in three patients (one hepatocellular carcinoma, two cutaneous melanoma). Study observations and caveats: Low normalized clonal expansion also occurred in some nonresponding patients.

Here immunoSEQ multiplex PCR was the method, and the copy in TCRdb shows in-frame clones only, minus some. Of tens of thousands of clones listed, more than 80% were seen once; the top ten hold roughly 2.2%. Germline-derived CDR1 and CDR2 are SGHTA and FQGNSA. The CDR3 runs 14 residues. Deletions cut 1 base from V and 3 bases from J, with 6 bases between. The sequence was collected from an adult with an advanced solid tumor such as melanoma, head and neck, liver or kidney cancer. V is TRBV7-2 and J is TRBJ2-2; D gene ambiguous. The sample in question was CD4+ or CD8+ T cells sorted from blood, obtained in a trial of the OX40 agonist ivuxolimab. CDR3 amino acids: CASSLGRYTGELFF. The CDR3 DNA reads TGTGCCAGCAGCTTAGGTCGGTACACCGGGGAGCTGTTTTTT.